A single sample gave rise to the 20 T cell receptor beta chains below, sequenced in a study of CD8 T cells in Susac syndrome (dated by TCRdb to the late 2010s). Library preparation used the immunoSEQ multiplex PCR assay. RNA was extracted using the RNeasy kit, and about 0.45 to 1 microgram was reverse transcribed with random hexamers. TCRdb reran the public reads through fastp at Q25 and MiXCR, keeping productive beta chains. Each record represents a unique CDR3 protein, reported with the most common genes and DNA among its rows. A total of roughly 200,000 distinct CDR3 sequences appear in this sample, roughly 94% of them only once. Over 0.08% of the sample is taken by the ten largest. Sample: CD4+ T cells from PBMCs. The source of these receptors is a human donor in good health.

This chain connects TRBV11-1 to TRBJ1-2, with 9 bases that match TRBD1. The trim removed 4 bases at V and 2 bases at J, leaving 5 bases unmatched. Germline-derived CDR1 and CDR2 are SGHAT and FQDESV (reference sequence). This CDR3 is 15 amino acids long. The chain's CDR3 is CASSWDRVRNYGYTF. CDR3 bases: TGTGCCAGCAGCTGGGACAGGGTTCGCAACTATGGCTACACCTTC.

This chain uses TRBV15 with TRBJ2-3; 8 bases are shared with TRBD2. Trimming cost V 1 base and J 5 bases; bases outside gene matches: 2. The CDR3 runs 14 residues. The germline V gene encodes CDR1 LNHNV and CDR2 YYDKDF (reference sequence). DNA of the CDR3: TGTGCCACCAGCAGAGGTCTAGCGGGAGATACGCAGTATTTT. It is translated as CATSRGLAGDTQYF. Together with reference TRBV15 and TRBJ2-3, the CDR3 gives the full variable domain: DAMVIQNPRYQVTQFGKPVTLSCSQTLNHNVMYWYQQKSSQAPKLLFHYYDKDFNNEADTPDNFQSRRPNTSFCFLDIRSPGLGDTAMYLCATSRGLAGDTQYFGPGTRLTVL.

CDR3 amino acids: CAWSHGGSTDTQYF. The CDR3 bases are TGTGCCTGGAGTCACGGGGGAAGCACAGATACGCAGTATTTT. The gene calls are TRBV30 and TRBJ2-3, with a weak D call TRBD2 (6 bases). The CDR3 spans 14 residues. Trimming removed 2 bases at V and 0 bases at J, with 9 bases between. CDR1 and CDR2 (germline): GTSNPN, SVGIG (reference sequence).

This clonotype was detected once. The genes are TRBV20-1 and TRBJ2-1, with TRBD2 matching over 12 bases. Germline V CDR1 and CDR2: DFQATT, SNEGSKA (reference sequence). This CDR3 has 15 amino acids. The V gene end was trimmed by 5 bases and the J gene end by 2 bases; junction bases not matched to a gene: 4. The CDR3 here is CSARSSGRAYNEQFF. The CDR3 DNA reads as TGCAGTGCTCGATCTAGCGGGAGGGCCTACAATGAGCAGTTCTTC.

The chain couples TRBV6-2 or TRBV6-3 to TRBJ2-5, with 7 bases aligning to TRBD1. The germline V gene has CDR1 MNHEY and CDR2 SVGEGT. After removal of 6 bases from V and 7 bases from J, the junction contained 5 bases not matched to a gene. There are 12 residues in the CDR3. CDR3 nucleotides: TGTGCCAGCAGCGACAGGGCGGCGACCCAGTACTTC. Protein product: CASSDRAATQYF.

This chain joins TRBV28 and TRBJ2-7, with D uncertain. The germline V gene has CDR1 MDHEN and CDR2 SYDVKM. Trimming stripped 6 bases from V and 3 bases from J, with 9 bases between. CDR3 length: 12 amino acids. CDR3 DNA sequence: TGTGCCAGCAGGTCTCAGGTCTACGAGCAGTACTTC. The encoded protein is CASRSQVYEQYF.

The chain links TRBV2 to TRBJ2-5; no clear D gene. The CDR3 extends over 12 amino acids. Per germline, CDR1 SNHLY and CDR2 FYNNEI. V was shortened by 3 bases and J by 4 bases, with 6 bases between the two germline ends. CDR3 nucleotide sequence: TGTGCCAGCAGTGATCATGGAGAGACCCAGTACTTC. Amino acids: CASSDHGETQYF.

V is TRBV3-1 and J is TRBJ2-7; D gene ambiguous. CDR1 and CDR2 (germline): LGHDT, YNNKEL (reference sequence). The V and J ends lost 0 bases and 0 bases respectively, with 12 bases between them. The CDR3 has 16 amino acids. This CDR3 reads CASSQDLGRSSYEQYF. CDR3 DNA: TGTGCCAGCAGCCAAGATCTGGGCAGGAGCTCCTACGAGCAGTACTTC.

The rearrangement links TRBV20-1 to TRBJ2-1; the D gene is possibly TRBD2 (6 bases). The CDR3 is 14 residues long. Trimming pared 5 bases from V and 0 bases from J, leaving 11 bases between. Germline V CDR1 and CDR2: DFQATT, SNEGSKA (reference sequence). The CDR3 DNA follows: TGCAGTGCTCTAGCGTTGCACTCCTACAATGAGCAGTTCTTC. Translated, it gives CSALALHSYNEQFF.

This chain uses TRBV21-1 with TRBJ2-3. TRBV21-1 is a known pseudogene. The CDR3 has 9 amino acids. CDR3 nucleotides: TGTGCCAGCAAGACTATCAAGTATTTT. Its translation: CASKTIKYF.

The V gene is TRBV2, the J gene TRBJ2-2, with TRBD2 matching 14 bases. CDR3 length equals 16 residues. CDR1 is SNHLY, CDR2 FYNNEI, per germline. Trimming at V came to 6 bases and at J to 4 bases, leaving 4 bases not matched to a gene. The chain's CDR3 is CASRGTSGSGTGELFF. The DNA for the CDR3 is TGTGCCAGCAGGGGGACTAGCGGGAGTGGCACCGGGGAGCTGTTTTTT.

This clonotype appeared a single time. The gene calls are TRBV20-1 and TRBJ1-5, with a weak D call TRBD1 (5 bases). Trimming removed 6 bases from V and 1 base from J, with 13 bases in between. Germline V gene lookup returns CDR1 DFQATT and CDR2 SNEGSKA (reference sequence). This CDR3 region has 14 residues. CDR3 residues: CSAQTVRSNQPQHF. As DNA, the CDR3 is TGCAGTGCCCAGACAGTTCGAAGCAATCAGCCCCAGCATTTT.

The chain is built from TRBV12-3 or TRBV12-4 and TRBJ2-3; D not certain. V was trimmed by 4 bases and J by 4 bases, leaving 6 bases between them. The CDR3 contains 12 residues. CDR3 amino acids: CASSSLADTQYF. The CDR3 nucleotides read TGTGCCAGCAGTTCGCTAGCAGATACGCAGTATTTT.

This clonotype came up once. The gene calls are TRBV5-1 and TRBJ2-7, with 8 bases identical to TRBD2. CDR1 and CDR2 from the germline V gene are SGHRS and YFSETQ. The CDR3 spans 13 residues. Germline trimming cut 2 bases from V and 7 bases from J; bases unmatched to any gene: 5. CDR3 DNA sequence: TGCGCCAGCAGCTTAGCGGGAGATGAAGAGCAGTACTTC. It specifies CASSLAGDEEQYF.

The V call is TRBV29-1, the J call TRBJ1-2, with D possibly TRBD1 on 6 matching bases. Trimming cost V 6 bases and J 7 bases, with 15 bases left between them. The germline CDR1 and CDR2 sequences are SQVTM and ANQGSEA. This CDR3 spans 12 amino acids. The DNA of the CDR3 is TGCAGCGTCACCATAGGGGGGTTTGGCTACACCTTC. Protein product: CSVTIGGFGYTF.

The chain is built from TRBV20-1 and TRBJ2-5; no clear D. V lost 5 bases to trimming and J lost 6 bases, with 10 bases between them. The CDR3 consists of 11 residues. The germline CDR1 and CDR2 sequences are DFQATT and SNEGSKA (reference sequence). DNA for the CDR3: TGCAGTGCTGAAAGGGAACAGACCCAGTACTTC. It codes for CSAEREQTQYF.

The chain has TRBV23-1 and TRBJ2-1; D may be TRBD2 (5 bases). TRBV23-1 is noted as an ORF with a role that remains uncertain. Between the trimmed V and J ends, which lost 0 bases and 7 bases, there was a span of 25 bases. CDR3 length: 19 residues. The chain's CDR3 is CASSQSDASGRRDVNEQFF. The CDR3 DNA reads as TGCGCCAGCAGTCAATCAGATGCCTCGGGGAGAAGGGATGTAAATGAGCAGTTCTTC.

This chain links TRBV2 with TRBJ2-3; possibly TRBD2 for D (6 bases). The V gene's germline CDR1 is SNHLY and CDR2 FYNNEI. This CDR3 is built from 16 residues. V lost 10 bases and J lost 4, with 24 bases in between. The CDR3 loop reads CAIPTGPAGLSDTQYF. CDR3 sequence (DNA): TGTGCCATCCCGACCGGGCCCGCGGGGTTGTCAGATACGCAGTATTTT.

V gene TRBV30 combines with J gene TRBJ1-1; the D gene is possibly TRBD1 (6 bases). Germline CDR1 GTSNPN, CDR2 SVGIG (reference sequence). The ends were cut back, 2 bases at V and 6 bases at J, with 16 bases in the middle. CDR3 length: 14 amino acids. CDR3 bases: TGTGCCTGGAGTTTAGTGGGGGGCAGGGCTGAAGCTTTCTTT. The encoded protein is CAWSLVGGRAEAFF.

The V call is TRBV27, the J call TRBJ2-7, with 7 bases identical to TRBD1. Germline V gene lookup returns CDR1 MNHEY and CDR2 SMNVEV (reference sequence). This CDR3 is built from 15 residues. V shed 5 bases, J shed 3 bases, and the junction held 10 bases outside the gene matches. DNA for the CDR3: TGTGCCAGCAGTCCCCGGGACAGCCGCATCTACGAGCAGTACTTC. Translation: CASSPRDSRIYEQYF.